This T cell receptor beta chain was sequenced for a study of monozygotic twins with cystic fibrosis. This CDR3 region has 16 residues. Trimming took off 0 bases at V and 0 bases at J, with 9 bases between the two ends. The germline CDR1 and CDR2 sequences are LGHNA and YSLEER. Findings of the study overall: Unrelated CF individuals shared fewer identical clonotypes than monozygotic CF twins. Age, concordance and disease severity did not associate with shared CDR3 numbers.

As to this clone: Its antigen is unknown.

The protocol was immunoSEQ multiplex PCR, while the TCRdb copy is restricted to in-frame clones and leaves out a portion. Here the sample spans approximately 20,000 clones, 95% to 98% being singletons. V is TRBV4-3 and J is TRBJ1-3; D unclear. Sequencing was performed on blood. The TCR sequence derives from a girl under 18 with cystic fibrosis. CDR3 bases: TGCGCCAGCAGCCAAGAATTGGGTTTCTCTGGAAACACCATATATTTT. As protein: CASSQELGFSGNTIYF.